These T cell receptor beta chains were read from a single sample in a study of PD-1 blockade in classical Hodgkin lymphoma. Sequenced by immunoSEQ multiplex PCR; TCRdb stores in-frame clones only, minus some. The sample gives under 15,000 clones, 80% of which show up once; 25% is in the top ten. The input for sequencing was peripheral blood mononuclear cells (PBMCs), taken at baseline. These TCRs come from a human donor with classical Hodgkin lymphoma. CDR3s include the opening cysteine and the closing phenylalanine or tryptophan. Fields, in order: D gene, J gene, V gene, clone size, CDR3 protein, CDR3 DNA. The D gene is left open where the match is weak. Size tells how often a clone was seen (once, few, many) or the class of an expanded clone, and some rows leave it out.

d_gene: TRBD1; j_gene: TRBJ1-6; v_gene: TRBV19; abundance: -; CDR3aa: CASSIVTGDSPLHF; CDR3nt: TGTGCCAGTAGTATAGTGACAGGGGATTCACCCCTCCACTTT
d_gene: -; j_gene: TRBJ2-1; v_gene: TRBV27; abundance: -; CDR3aa: CASRPGGNRHKQFF; CDR3nt: TGTGCCAGCAGACCTGGAGGGAACCGTCATAAGCAGTTCTTC
d_gene: TRBD1; j_gene: TRBJ2-3; v_gene: TRBV19; abundance: -; CDR3aa: CASRDRGTDTQYF; CDR3nt: TGTGCCAGTAGGGACAGGGGCACAGATACGCAGTATTTT
d_gene: TRBD2; j_gene: TRBJ2-5; v_gene: TRBV6-6; abundance: -; CDR3aa: CASSPQVQRERETQYF; CDR3nt: TGTGCCAGCAGCCCCCAAGTTCAGCGGGAGCGGGAGACCCAGTACTTC
d_gene: -; j_gene: TRBJ1-2; v_gene: TRBV21-1; abundance: few; CDR3aa: CASFLSGRGYTF; CDR3nt: TGTGCCAGCTTTTTGTCGGGTCGTGGCTACACCTTC
d_gene: -; j_gene: TRBJ2-1; v_gene: TRBV19; abundance: -; CDR3aa: CASSWALEQFF; CDR3nt: TGTGCCAGTAGTTGGGCCCTCGAGCAGTTCTTC
d_gene: -; j_gene: TRBJ1-1; v_gene: TRBV27; abundance: -; CDR3aa: CASRSTRRFTEAFF; CDR3nt: TGTGCCAGCCGATCGACAAGACGATTCACTGAAGCTTTCTTT
d_gene: -; j_gene: TRBJ2-7; v_gene: TRBV6-1; abundance: few; CDR3aa: CASSDLPVGTVSYEQYF; CDR3nt: TGTGCCAGCAGTGACCTCCCCGTCGGGACGGTATCCTACGAGCAGTACTTC
d_gene: -; j_gene: TRBJ1-1; v_gene: TRBV6-5; abundance: -; CDR3aa: CASSSDVNTEAFF; CDR3nt: TGTGCCAGCAGTTCGGACGTGAACACTGAAGCTTTCTTT
d_gene: TRBD2; j_gene: TRBJ2-5; v_gene: TRBV5-1; abundance: once; CDR3aa: CASSLTSGRANRETQYF; CDR3nt: TGCGCCAGCAGCTTGACTAGCGGGAGGGCTAATCGGGAGACCCAGTACTTC